The 21 T cell receptor beta chains in this list originate from one sample, sequenced in a study of blood T cell repertoires in COVID-19. This table comes from immunoSEQ multiplex PCR, and its TCRdb copy is limited to in-frame clones, with some not included. The sample lists 150,000 to 250,000 clones; roughly three quarters were seen once. Specimen: peripheral blood. These receptors all come from a woman between 40 and 50 years old with COVID-19, enrolled during active disease.

V is TRBV18 and J is TRBJ2-1; D is ambiguous. V was clipped by 3 bases and J by 5 bases, with 11 bases between them. The length of the CDR3 is 14 residues. Germline assignment: CDR1 KGHSH and CDR2 LQKENI. CDR3 sequence (DNA): TGTGCCAGCTCACCCAGAGGAAGTAACAATGAGCAGTTCTTC. It yields the protein CASSPRGSNNEQFF.

The chain employs TRBV7-2 and TRBJ2-1; 8 bases agree with TRBD2. The CDR3 is 12 amino acids. V trimming: 5 bases; J trimming: 14 bases; junction bases outside the gene matches: 8. From germline, CDR1 is SGHTA and CDR2 FQGNSA. The CDR3 reads CASSRGGRDEFF. In nucleotides, the CDR3 is TGTGCCAGCAGCCGCGGGGGGAGGGATGAGTTCTTC.

This clone showed up just once. The chain employs TRBV6-1 and TRBJ2-5; 12 positions agree with TRBD2. The trim removed 4 bases at V and 5 bases at J, leaving 8 bases unmatched. Per the germline V gene, CDR1 is MNHNS and CDR2 is SASEGT. This CDR3 spans 16 amino acids. CDR3 sequence reads: CASSAPTSGGAETQYF. DNA for the CDR3: TGTGCCAGCAGTGCTCCGACTAGCGGGGGAGCGGAGACCCAGTACTTC.

The CDR3 here is CASSPGTGVYIYEQYF. As DNA, the CDR3 is TGTGCCAGCAGCCCCGGGACAGGGGTTTATATCTACGAGCAGTACTTC. This chain links TRBV9 with TRBJ2-7; 10 nucleotides line up with TRBD1. V trimming: 4 bases; J trimming: 3 bases; junction bases outside the gene matches: 10. This CDR3 contains 16 residues. The germline V gene has CDR1 SGDLS and CDR2 YYNGEE.

V and J are TRBV6-6 and TRBJ2-7; 12 bases fit TRBD1. There are 15 residues in the CDR3. The V gene end was trimmed by 7 bases and the J gene end by 4 bases; junction bases not matched to a gene: 8. CDR1 and CDR2 (germline): MNHNY, SVGAGI (reference sequence). CDR3 nucleotide sequence: TGTGCCAGCACCGGGACAGGGGGCGGCTCGTACGAGCAGTACTTC. Translated, it gives CASTGTGGGSYEQYF.

The rearrangement links TRBV7-2 to TRBJ2-5; 8 positions match TRBD1. Trimming at V came to 7 bases and at J to 5 bases, leaving 12 bases not matched to a gene. Germline V gene lookup returns CDR1 SGHTA and CDR2 FQGNSA. This CDR3 is built from 15 residues. The CDR3 nucleotides are TGTGCCAGCACCATACTTACAGGGGGGACGGAGACCCAGTACTTC. This codes for CASTILTGGTETQYF.

This clone has only a few counts. The chain couples TRBV6-5 to TRBJ2-3; 7 bases agree with TRBD1. CDR1 and CDR2 from the germline V gene are MNHEY and SVGAGI. This CDR3 spans 15 amino acids. V gave up 8 bases and J gave up 1 base; unmatched junction bases: 9. CDR3 nucleotides: TGTGCCAGCGGCAGGGGGATTCAGGGCACAGATACGCAGTATTTT. Translation gives CASGRGIQGTDTQYF.

CDR3 DNA sequence: TGTGCCAGCAGCATCGGACAGTACCAAGAGACCCAGTACTTC. Amino acids: CASSIGQYQETQYF. V usage is TRBV5-8 and J usage is TRBJ2-5; D may be TRBD1 (6 bases). Trimming took off 4 bases at V and 0 bases at J, with 10 bases between the two ends. Germline assignment: CDR1 SGHTS and CDR2 YDEGEE. The CDR3 contains 14 residues.

This sequence joins TRBV2 and TRBJ2-5; 9 positions agree with TRBD2. Germline values: CDR1 SNHLY, CDR2 FYNNEI. Germline trimming cut 6 bases from V and 6 bases from J; bases unmatched to any gene: 5. The CDR3 has 13 residues. The DNA for the CDR3 is TGTGCCAGCAGGGCTCTAGCGGGGAAGACCCAGTACTTC. Encoded protein: CASRALAGKTQYF.

The V and J genes are TRBV6-5 and TRBJ2-5, with TRBD2 matching over 15 bases. The germline CDR1 and CDR2 sequences are MNHEY and SVGAGI. V lost 6 bases to trimming and J lost 7 bases; unmatched junction nucleotides: 6. The CDR3 spans 15 residues. CDR3 sequence (DNA): TGTGCCAGCAGGGGACTAGCGGGGGGCCGGGTGACCCAGTACTTC. This encodes CASRGLAGGRVTQYF.

CDR3 residues: CASSGTMGTVSGNTIYF. The CDR3 region has the DNA TGTGCCAGCAGTGGGACAATGGGGACAGTCTCTGGAAACACCATATATTTT. This chain links TRBV27 with TRBJ1-3, with 7 bases that match TRBD1. The germline CDR1 and CDR2 sequences are MNHEY and SMNVEV (reference sequence). The CDR3 covers 17 residues. The V segment lost 5 bases and the J segment 0 bases; nucleotides outside the gene matches: 10.

This clone was recorded only once. The chain links TRBV7-9 to TRBJ1-6; 7 bases line up with TRBD1. There are 18 residues in the CDR3. With V trimmed by 2 bases and J by 3 bases, 10 bases remained unmatched. The germline CDR1 and CDR2 sequences are SEHNR and FQNEAQ (reference sequence). CDR3 residues: CASSLTTSGTVYNSPLHF. DNA of the CDR3: TGTGCCAGCAGCTTAACTACTTCCGGGACAGTCTATAATTCACCCCTCCACTTT.

V and J are TRBV28 and TRBJ2-7; a weak D match, TRBD1 (5 bases). Trimming left V 4 bases short and J 0 bases short, with 16 bases between. This CDR3 is 16 amino acids long. Germline CDR1 is MDHEN and CDR2 is SYDVKM. CDR3 DNA sequence: TGTGCCAGCAGTTCTTGGGGAAGGACAAGCTCCTACGAGCAGTACTTC. It yields the protein CASSSWGRTSSYEQYF.

The J gene is TRBJ2-7, the V gene TRBV28; 8 bases are shared with TRBD2. Looked up from germline, CDR1 is MDHEN and CDR2 is SYDVKM. The ends lost 8 bases at V and 4 bases at J; junction bases unmatched: 13. This CDR3 comprises 15 residues. CDR3 sequence (DNA): TGTGCCAGCCATCCGTCGGCGGGGGGTTCGTACGAGCAGTACTTC. It is translated as CASHPSAGGSYEQYF.

V usage is TRBV6-6 and J usage is TRBJ2-1; TRBD2 aligns across 12 bases. V lost 6 bases and J lost 0; bases outside the gene matches: 15. This CDR3 has 20 residues. CDR1 is MNHNY, CDR2 SVGAGI, per germline (reference sequence). The CDR3 sequence is CASSPPRGLAGKGSYNEQFF. The DNA for the CDR3 is TGTGCCAGCAGCCCACCGCGCGGACTAGCGGGAAAGGGCTCCTACAATGAGCAGTTCTTC.

This clone was counted a single time. The gene calls are TRBV3-1 (or the pseudogene TRBV3-2) and TRBJ2-1; perhaps TRBD1 as D (5 bases). This CDR3 comprises 11 residues. Germline V lookup: CDR1 LGHDT, CDR2 YNNKEL (reference sequence). Trimming shortened V by 4 bases and J by 11 bases, and 9 bases separated the two germline ends. The CDR3: CASSLPDKQFF. The CDR3 DNA reads TGTGCCAGCAGCCTTCCGGACAAGCAGTTCTTC.

The chain joins TRBV7-8 to TRBJ1-5; the D gene is possibly TRBD1 (6 bases). The CDR3 consists of 16 residues. Germline CDR1 is SGHVS and CDR2 is FQNEAQ. Trimming shortened V by 5 bases and J by 0 bases, and 14 bases separated the two germline ends. The CDR3 DNA sequence: TGTGCCAGCAGCGGAGCCTACAGGGATAGCAATCAGCCCCAGCATTTT. Its protein product is CASSGAYRDSNQPQHF.

J is TRBJ1-1 and V is TRBV30; the D gene is possibly TRBD1 (6 bases). The CDR3 has 13 amino acids. CDR1 is GTSNPN, CDR2 SVGIG, per germline (reference sequence). The germline V and J ends were trimmed by 3 bases and 6 bases, with 14 bases remaining between them. The CDR3 here is CAWRERTDSEAFF. DNA of the CDR3: TGTGCCTGGAGGGAAAGGACAGACTCTGAAGCTTTCTTT.

The V call is TRBV6-5, the J call TRBJ1-1; D possibly corresponds to TRBD1 (5 bases). Trimming removed 3 bases from V and 4 bases from J, with 18 bases in between. The CDR3 length is 16 residues. The V gene's germline CDR1 is MNHEY and CDR2 SVGAGI. CDR3 sequence reads: CASSYYHVGDATEAFF. The CDR3 nucleotides read TGTGCCAGCAGTTATTATCATGTAGGGGATGCCACTGAAGCTTTCTTT.

V is TRBV6-5 and J is TRBJ1-5; 10 nucleotides line up with TRBD1. V lost 4 bases to trimming and J lost 3 bases; unmatched junction nucleotides: 6. This CDR3 is built from 16 residues. The germline V gene has CDR1 MNHEY and CDR2 SVGAGI. CDR3 sequence reads: CASSFSGTGVNQPQHF. The DNA of the CDR3 is TGTGCCAGCAGTTTTTCCGGGACAGGGGTCAATCAGCCCCAGCATTTT.

The chain couples TRBV5-5 to TRBJ1-1; 9 nucleotides agree with TRBD1. This CDR3 comprises 17 residues. V lost 5 bases to trimming and J lost 3 bases; unmatched junction nucleotides: 14. In germline, CDR1 is SGHKS, CDR2 YYEKEE (reference sequence). The CDR3 reads CASRPATGGMSDTEAFF. As DNA, the CDR3 is TGTGCCAGCAGACCGGCTACAGGGGGCATGTCGGACACTGAAGCTTTCTTT.